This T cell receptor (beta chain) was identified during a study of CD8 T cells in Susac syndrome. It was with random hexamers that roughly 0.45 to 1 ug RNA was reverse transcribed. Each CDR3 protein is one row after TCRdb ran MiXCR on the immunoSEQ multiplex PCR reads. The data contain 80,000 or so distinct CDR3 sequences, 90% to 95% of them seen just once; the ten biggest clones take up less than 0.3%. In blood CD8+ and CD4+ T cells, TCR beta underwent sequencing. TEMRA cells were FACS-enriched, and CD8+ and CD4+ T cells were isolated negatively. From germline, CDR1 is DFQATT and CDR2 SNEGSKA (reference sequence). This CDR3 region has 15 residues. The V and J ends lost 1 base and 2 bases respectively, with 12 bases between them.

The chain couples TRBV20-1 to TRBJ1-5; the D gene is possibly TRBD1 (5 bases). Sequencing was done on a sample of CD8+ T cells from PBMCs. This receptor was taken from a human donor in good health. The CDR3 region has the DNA TGCAGTGCTAGAGCTCTAGGGGAGGGCAATCAGCCCCAGCATTTT. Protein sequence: CSARALGEGNQPQHF.